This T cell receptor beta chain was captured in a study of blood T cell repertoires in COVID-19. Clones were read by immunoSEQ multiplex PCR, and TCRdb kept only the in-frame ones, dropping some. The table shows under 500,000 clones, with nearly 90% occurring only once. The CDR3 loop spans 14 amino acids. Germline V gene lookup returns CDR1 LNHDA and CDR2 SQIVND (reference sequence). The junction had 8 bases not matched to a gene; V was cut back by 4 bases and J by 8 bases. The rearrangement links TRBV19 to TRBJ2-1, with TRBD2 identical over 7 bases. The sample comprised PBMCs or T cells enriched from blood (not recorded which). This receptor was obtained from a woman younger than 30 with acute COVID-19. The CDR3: CASSTGLVVDEQFF. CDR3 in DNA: TGTGCCAGTAGTACCGGACTAGTGGTGGATGAGCAGTTCTTC.